This paragraph covers one T cell receptor beta chain sequence. In this sample, this clonotype turned up a few times. There is no known antigen for this receptor. No much larger clonotype is one base removed from it; base qualities were not supplied. These data originate in a study of Graves' ophthalmopathy and Graves' hyperthyroidism listed by TCRdb under 2018. With regard to the full study: Peripheral blood was collected at initial diagnosis, before any treatment. In a handful of hyperthyroidism patients, the T-cell repertoires found in thyroid tissue were compared with those found in blood. To tell Graves' ophthalmopathy apart from Graves' hyperthyroidism, and to predict which patients would progress to ophthalmopathy, the study relied on TCR beta repertoire signatures. In total, some 140 blood samples were TCR-sequenced: around 42 ophthalmopathy, under 85 hyperthyroidism and some 17 hyperthyroidism-to-ophthalmopathy patients. After sampling, hyperthyroidism patients received methimazole starting at 30 mg daily, and ophthalmopathy patients received high-dose intravenous methylprednisolone. To explore V-J signatures that distinguish ophthalmopathy from hyperthyroidism, a discovery set of around 100 patients was enrolled, made up of under 50 with ophthalmopathy and under 65 with stable hyperthyroidism. The independent validation cohort included some 19 hyperthyroidism patients plus 17 patients who later progressed from hyperthyroidism to ophthalmopathy.

Here is what the overall study found, with its caveats: No statistical method was used to set the sample size in advance, and the investigators knew which group each participant was assigned to. In validation, the model predicted ophthalmopathy progression with 70.59% sensitivity and 72.22% specificity; about a dozen predicted patients were CT-confirmed with GO in a median of approximately 6.2 months. In cross-validation, the 13-signature model distinguished ophthalmopathy from stable hyperthyroidism with nearly 90% sensitivity and 81% to 83% specificity, and in the test set the corresponding values were approximately 80% and 68%. Most of the expanded thyroid clonotypes with a frequency above 0.001 were also detected in blood, and it was suggested that the thyroid immune response may be reflected by blood repertoires.

TCR beta CDR3 regions were amplified from RNA transcripts for repertoire sequencing. A first-round RT-PCR used HTBI primers with the Qiagen OneStep RT-PCR kit, followed by a second-round multiplex PCR, size selection and purification. Libraries were sequenced on an Illumina HiSeq2000 using paired-end 100 bp reads. As for the authors' bioinformatics: Reads were processed with SOAPnuke, discarding reads with adapters, uncalled bases, mean Phred below 15, or no exact constant-primer or identifier match. COPE v1.2.5 was used to merge high-quality paired reads. Unique nucleotide sequences were defined as clonotypes and aligned to IMGT TRB V, D and J references using MiTCR v1.1. The analysis was limited to V-J combinations with a frequency above 0.0001, which together covered 99.2% of the repertoires. For each V-J combination, a TCR clonal expansion and chaos score was defined as the ratio of F50 clonal expansion to chaos observed in the TCRdist matrix. Welch's t-statistics and random forest were used to reduce the features to approximately 13 V-J combinations, which were then used as input to a naive Bayes classifier. The similarity between thyroid and blood repertoires was quantified using the Morisita-Horn index. Using fastp at Q25 and MiXCR, TCRdb reprocessed the public reads and kept productive beta chains. Here each entry gathers all rows of one CDR3 protein and keeps the most common genes and DNA. The V and J calls reflect TCRdb's pipeline rather than the authors' work. The sample table holds about 700,000 distinct CDR3 sequences, of which roughly two fifths were seen once. Around 3.3% of the sample belongs to the ten largest clones.

Ophthalmopathy patients had moderately to severely active disease, Clinical Activity Score of at least 3, NOSPECS grade of at least 4, and disease duration under 3 months. Patients with other autoimmune diseases, uncontrolled infections, pregnancy or lactation were excluded from the study. Diagnosis was based on clinical symptoms, serum thyroxine, TRAb, thyroid ultrasound and orbital computed tomography. Using Ficoll-Paque density gradient centrifugation, PBMCs were isolated from 9.5 to 10 ml of fresh peripheral blood. Total RNA was extracted with Trizol reagent and quality-checked on an Agilent 2100 Bioanalyzer. The TCR sequence derives from an adult man with Graves' ophthalmopathy. Material for sequencing was peripheral blood.

The nucleotides are TGTGCCAGCAGCCTTCCATCGGGGTGGGGCTACACCTTC. Its translation reads: CASSLPSGWGYTF. Rearrangement joined TRBV5-4 to TRBJ1-2; too little of a D gene remains to name it. V is pared back by 4 bases and J by 8 bases, with 15 bases lying between the germline termini. CDR1 and CDR2 are read off the germline V gene (reference sequence) as SGHNT and YYREEE. Counted from cysteine to phenylalanine, this CDR3 has 13 amino acids. CDR3 DNA is the only sequence kept; it has 39 bases, read in frame from the first base.